This TCR beta chain was recovered during a study of regulatory T cells in long-lasting Graves disease. Whole-study findings and limits: Favored usage of TRBV28, TRBJ1-2 and TRBJ2-5 was recorded in persistent disease. Thyroid tissue went unexamined; only peripheral blood was analyzed.

This clonotype occurred many times. Its specificity is not known. Time point noted: newly diagnosed GD, antithyroid drugs for less than 3 months. Following extraction of RNA from PBMCs, that RNA was used to make the TCR library. Both iRepertoire HTBI primers and Arm-PCR of CDR3 regions were used to build the TCR beta libraries. In the source study's methods: Identification of gene segments yielded more than 55 TRBV and more than eleven TRBJ across samples. Each CDR3 protein is one row after TCRdb ran MiXCR on the multiplex PCR reads. The V and J calls reflect TCRdb's pipeline rather than the authors' work. The sample holds fewer than 550,000 distinct CDR3 sequences, 15% to 20% seen once. Trimming took 3 bases from V and 8 from J, leaving 13 bases between them. CDR1 and CDR2 from the germline V gene are GTSNPN and SVGIG (reference sequence). The CDR3 totals 13 residues. The data also belong to a second study, concerning T cells in Graves' hyperthyroidism and ophthalmopathy. That work adds: Most thyroid clonotypes with frequency above 0.001 were detected in blood.

The chain combines TRBV30 with TRBJ1-4; the D is unclear. The starting material was peripheral blood mononuclear cells (PBMCs), obtained at new diagnosis, from a patient treated with antithyroid drugs. The source is a woman aged 40-60 years with Graves disease. The CDR3 loop is CAWRTGSAEKLFF. For the CDR3, the DNA is TGTGCCTGGAGGACCGGAAGTGCCGAAAAACTGTTTTTT.